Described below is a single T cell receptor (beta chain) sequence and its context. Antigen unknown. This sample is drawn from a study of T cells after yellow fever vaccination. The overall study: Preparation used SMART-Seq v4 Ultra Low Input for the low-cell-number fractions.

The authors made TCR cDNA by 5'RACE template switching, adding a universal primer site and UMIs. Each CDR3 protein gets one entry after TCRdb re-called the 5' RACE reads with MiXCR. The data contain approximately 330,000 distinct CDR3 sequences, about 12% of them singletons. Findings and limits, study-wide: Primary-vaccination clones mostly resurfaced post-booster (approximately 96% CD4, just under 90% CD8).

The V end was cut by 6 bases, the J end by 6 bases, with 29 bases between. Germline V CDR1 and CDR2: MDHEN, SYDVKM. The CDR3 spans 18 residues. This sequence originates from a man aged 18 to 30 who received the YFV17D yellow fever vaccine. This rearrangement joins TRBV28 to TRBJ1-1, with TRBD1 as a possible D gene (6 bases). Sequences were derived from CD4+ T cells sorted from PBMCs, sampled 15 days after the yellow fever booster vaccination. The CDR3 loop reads CASSLPPLRALGAPEAFF. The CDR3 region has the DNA TGTGCCAGCAGCCTTCCCCCACTCCGGGCCCTGGGGGCGCCTGAAGCTTTCTTT.